These 16 T cell receptor beta chains came from one sample sequenced in a study of a mutant IDH1 vaccine in newly diagnosed glioma. TCRdb's copy holds only in-frame clones and misses some; the assay was immunoSEQ multiplex PCR. The profile covers around 36,000 clones, with roughly nine tenths appearing a single time and approximately 2.9% taken by the ten largest. Documented time point: week 5, during vaccination. The study gave 300 ug of mutant IDH1 20-mer peptide per vaccine dose, with topical imiquimod. These TCRs are of unknown antigen specificity. This sample comprised PBMCs, obtained from a glioma patient whose treatment included an IDH1 peptide vaccine. These receptors were taken from a man between 45 and 60 years old with glioma.

The CDR3 protein is CATSRDQGLYEQYF. The CDR3 DNA follows: TGTGCCACCAGCAGAGATCAAGGACTTTACGAGCAGTACTTC. The gene calls are TRBV15 and TRBJ2-7; maybe TRBD2 (5 bases). This CDR3 has 14 residues. Per germline, CDR1 LNHNV and CDR2 YYDKDF (reference sequence). The V end was cut by 0 bases, the J end by 4 bases, with 10 bases between.

The CDR3 coding sequence is TGTGCCAGCAGCCCCCGACCACCACCGACCTACGAGCAGTACTTC. The encoded protein is CASSPRPPPTYEQYF. This chain connects TRBV27 to TRBJ2-7, with D hard to call. CDR3 length: 15 amino acids. CDR1 is MNHEY and CDR2 is SMNVEV in the germline V gene (reference sequence). V was pared by 6 bases and J by 2 bases, with 17 bases between.

The chain joins TRBV7-2 to TRBJ2-3, with TRBD2 matching over 12 bases. The V gene's germline CDR1 is SGHTA and CDR2 FQGNSA. Trimming at V came to 5 bases and at J to 1 base, leaving 13 bases not matched to a gene. The CDR3 is 19 amino acids. CDR3 in DNA: TGTGCCAGCAGCCGAGGTGGGCTAGCGGGAGGGCCGGGCACAGATACGCAGTATTTT. Protein sequence: CASSRGGLAGGPGTDTQYF.

This clone was recorded once. The V gene is TRBV29-1, the J gene TRBJ2-3, with D possibly TRBD1 on 5 matching bases. The CDR3 spans 14 residues. Germline V CDR1 and CDR2: SQVTM, ANQGSEA. Trimming left V 3 bases short and J 1 base short, with 11 bases between. The CDR3 loop reads CSVEQGRGTDTQYF. The DNA for the CDR3 is TGCAGCGTTGAGCAGGGTAGGGGCACAGATACGCAGTATTTT.

The chain joins TRBV10-2 to TRBJ2-7; weak D call: TRBD2 (6 bases). Per germline, CDR1 WSHSY and CDR2 SAAADI. The length of the CDR3 is 14 residues. With 4 bases removed from V and 5 bases from J, the gap between germline ends came to 15 bases. This CDR3 reads CASSGGTEPNEQYF. The CDR3 region has the DNA TGCGCCAGCAGTGGCGGGACGGAGCCTAACGAGCAGTACTTC.

In this sample, this clone turned up once. V gene TRBV2 combines with J gene TRBJ2-7, with D hard to call. The CDR3 sequence is 14 residues long. The germline CDR1 and CDR2 sequences are SNHLY and FYNNEI. Trimming removed 8 bases at V and 0 bases at J, with 14 bases between. CDR3: CASFRQVPSYEQYF. The CDR3 coding sequence is TGTGCCAGCTTTCGGCAGGTTCCCTCCTACGAGCAGTACTTC.

The chain combines TRBV27 with TRBJ1-1; D not certain. The CDR3 length is 14 residues. Trimming pared 2 bases from V and 1 base from J, leaving 8 bases between. Germline V gene lookup returns CDR1 MNHEY and CDR2 SMNVEV (reference sequence). The CDR3 DNA reads as TGTGCCAGCAGTTTAGTGGGTCAGAACACTGAAGCTTTCTTT. Translation: CASSLVGQNTEAFF.

This chain uses TRBV19 with TRBJ1-1; D is uncertain. The CDR3 has 16 residues. Germline V gene sequence: CDR1 LNHDA, CDR2 SQIVND (reference sequence). V lost 4 bases and J lost 7, with 22 bases in between. CDR3 DNA sequence: TGTGCCAGTAGTACCGGTGTTTGGAGTTTAAGTATTGAAGCTTTCTTT. It yields the protein CASSTGVWSLSIEAFF. The full variable domain, rest sourced from reference TRBV19 and TRBJ1-1, is DGGITQSPKYLFRKEGQNVTLSCEQNLNHDAMYWYRQDPGQGLRLIYYSQIVNDFQKGDIAEGYSVSREKKESFPLTVTSAQKNPTAFYLCASSTGVWSLSIEAFFGQGTRLTVV.

This clone appeared a single time. The J gene is TRBJ1-3, the V gene TRBV28; D remains ambiguous. The CDR3 runs to 12 residues. Trimming removed 3 bases at V and 7 bases at J, with 7 bases between. CDR1 and CDR2 from the germline V gene are MDHEN and SYDVKM. The CDR3, as DNA: TGTGCCAGCAGTTTGGGAGGTAACACCATATATTTT. This sequence encodes CASSLGGNTIYF.

The chain is built from TRBV10-3 and TRBJ1-1; TRBD1 matches at 8 bases. The germline gives CDR1 ENHRY, CDR2 SYGVKD. This CDR3 is 14 amino acids long. Losses at the gene ends were 6 bases for V and 3 bases for J; bases not matched to a gene: 6. The CDR3 coding sequence is TGTGCCATCAGCAACAGGGGGATGGACACTGAAGCTTTCTTT. Amino acid sequence: CAISNRGMDTEAFF.

The rearrangement uses TRBV5-1 and TRBJ2-1, with 9 bases fitting TRBD1. Losses at the gene ends were 4 bases for V and 6 bases for J; bases not matched to a gene: 14. The CDR3 sequence is 17 residues long. Germline V gives CDR1 SGHRS, CDR2 YFSETQ. This chain's CDR3 is CASSTRGTGTTGNEQFF. For the CDR3, the DNA is TGCGCCAGCAGCACCCGCGGGACAGGGACAACGGGCAATGAGCAGTTCTTC.

The genes are TRBV5-4 and TRBJ2-2; 9 positions agree with TRBD1. In germline, CDR1 is SGHNT, CDR2 YYREEE (reference sequence). Trimming at V came to 3 bases and at J to 6 bases, leaving 6 bases not matched to a gene. The CDR3 loop spans 15 amino acids. Here the CDR3 DNA reads TGTGCCAGCAGCTCCCGGGACAGGGTTGCCGGGGAGCTGTTTTTT. Translated, it gives CASSSRDRVAGELFF.

The gene calls are TRBV10-1 and TRBJ2-1; 7 nucleotides match TRBD1. Germline CDR1 WNHNN, CDR2 SYGVQD (reference sequence). Germline trimming cut 2 bases from V and 10 bases from J; bases unmatched to any gene: 14. The CDR3 sequence is 16 residues long. The DNA of the CDR3 is TGCGCCAGCAGTGAGCGTTTAGGGACAGTAACTCAGGAGCAGTTCTTC. Amino acids: CASSERLGTVTQEQFF.

The V and J genes are TRBV4-3 and TRBJ1-6; 9 bases agree with TRBD1. The length of the CDR3 is 17 residues. Trimming took 0 bases from V and 11 from J; bases not matched to a gene: 11. The germline V gene has CDR1 LGHNA and CDR2 YSLEER. CDR3 sequence reads: CASSQDRSGQGLPPLHF. CDR3 in DNA: TGCGCCAGCAGCCAAGATCGATCAGGACAGGGGCTGCCACCCCTCCACTTT.

This chain links TRBV6-5 with TRBJ1-5; D is ambiguous. In germline, CDR1 is MNHEY, CDR2 SVGAGI. V was clipped by 0 bases and J by 2 bases, with 8 bases between them. The CDR3 is 15 residues long. Here the CDR3 DNA reads TGTGCCAGCAGTTACTCCGCCAGCGGCAATCAGCCCCAGCATTTT. This gives the protein CASSYSASGNQPQHF.

The CDR3: CASSSGRGGTTGELFF. CDR3 DNA: TGTGCCAGCAGCTCCGGAAGGGGGGGGACGACTGGGGAGCTGTTTTTT. This chain connects TRBV7-9 to TRBJ2-2; D is perhaps TRBD2 (7 bases). This CDR3 comprises 16 residues. Trimming stripped 4 bases from V and 8 bases from J, with 20 bases between. The germline V gene encodes CDR1 SEHNR and CDR2 FQNEAQ (reference sequence). The full variable domain, completed using reference TRBV7-9 and TRBJ2-2, is DTGVSQNPRHKITKRGQNVTFRCDPISEHNRLYWYRQTLGQGPEFLTYFQNEAQLEKSRLLSDRFSAERPKGSFSTLEIQRTEQGDSAMYLCASSSGRGGTTGELFFGEGSRLTVL.